These T cell receptor beta chains were read from a single sample in a study of blood T cell repertoires in COVID-19. Clones were read by immunoSEQ multiplex PCR, and TCRdb kept only the in-frame ones, dropping some. Altogether 110,000 or so clones are present, 80% to 90% being singletons, with the ten largest covering approximately 30%. Material for sequencing was peripheral blood. These TCRs come from a man in his 70s with active or convalescent COVID-19. Both conserved end residues are part of each CDR3. A D gene is named only where the DNA matches it firmly. Size tells how often a clone was seen (once, few, many) or the class of an expanded clone, and some rows leave it out.

TRBV30	-	-	TRBJ2-3	CAWASATDTQYF	TGTGCCTGGGCTAGCGCCACAGATACGCAGTATTTT
TRBV20-1	-	-	TRBJ2-7	CSVGGAPQYF	TGCAGTGTGGGCGGGGCGCCTCAGTACTTC
TRBV7-9	-	once	TRBJ1-1	CASSYSGGQLKSNTEAFF	TGTGCCAGCAGCTACTCTGGTGGACAGCTCAAATCGAACACTGAAGCTTTCTTT
TRBV5-5	-	-	TRBJ1-2	CASSPTGPNYGYTF	TGTGCCAGCAGCCCAACTGGGCCTAACTATGGCTACACCTTC
TRBV3-1/TRBV3-2	-	-	TRBJ1-4	CASSQEGEKLFF	TGTGCCAGCAGCCAAGAGGGCGAAAAACTGTTTTTT
TRBV11-2	-	-	TRBJ1-5	CASSLDGRGGNQPQHF	TGTGCCAGCAGCTTAGACGGGCGGGGTGGCAATCAGCCCCAGCATTTT
TRBV7-7	TRBD2	-	TRBJ2-1	CASSPGLAGGDEQFF	TGTGCTAGCAGCCCGGGACTAGCGGGAGGGGATGAGCAGTTCTTC
TRBV7-3	TRBD1	-	TRBJ2-1	CASSPPGQGIF	TGTGCCAGCAGCCCCCCAGGACAGGGGATCTTC
TRBV19	-	-	TRBJ2-2	CASGVTGELFF	TGTGCCAGCGGGGTCACCGGGGAGCTGTTTTTT
TRBV28	-	-	TRBJ2-2	CASSPAGSIYTGELFF	TGTGCCAGCAGCCCCGCGGGCTCGATCTACACCGGGGAGCTGTTTTTT
TRBV3-1/TRBV3-2	TRBD1	-	TRBJ2-7	CASSPWTGASYEQYF	TGTGCCAGCAGCCCCTGGACAGGGGCCTCCTACGAGCAGTACTTC
TRBV10-1	TRBD2	-	TRBJ2-1	CASSATGTSGVNEQFF	TGCGCCAGCAGTGCAACCGGGACTAGCGGAGTTAATGAGCAGTTCTTC
TRBV2	-	once	TRBJ2-3	CASKRDKDTQYF	TGTGCCAGCAAACGGGATAAGGATACGCAGTATTTT
TRBV5-1	TRBD1	-	TRBJ2-7	CASSLGGQGAVEQYF	TGCGCCAGCAGCTTGGGGGGTCAGGGGGCCGTCGAGCAGTACTTC
TRBV28	-	-	TRBJ1-5	CASSFTRGSNQPQHF	TGTGCCAGCAGTTTCACCAGGGGTAGCAATCAGCCCCAGCATTTT
TRBV7-9	-	-	TRBJ2-7	CASSLGWAGYEQYF	TGTGCCAGCAGCTTAGGCTGGGCCGGCTACGAGCAGTACTTC
TRBV7-7	TRBD1	-	TRBJ2-7	CASSPGTGRYEQYF	TGTGCTAGCAGCCCAGGGACAGGGCGTTACGAGCAGTACTTC
TRBV29-1	-	-	TRBJ1-1	CSVELALTEAFF	TGCAGCGTTGAGCTGGCTCTCACTGAAGCTTTCTTT
TRBV2	TRBD1	-	TRBJ1-5	CASSLMGQAEQAQHF	TGTGCCAGCAGCCTTATGGGACAGGCCGAACAGGCCCAGCATTTT
TRBV19	TRBD2	-	TRBJ2-1	CATGLAGGPDEQFF	TGTGCCACTGGACTAGCGGGAGGGCCGGATGAGCAGTTCTTC
TRBV5-4	TRBD1	-	TRBJ2-2	CASSKPGQAPGELFF	TGTGCCAGCAGCAAACCGGGACAGGCCCCCGGGGAGCTGTTTTTT
TRBV24-1	TRBD1	-	TRBJ2-2	CATSDLRGQGASGELFF	TGTGCCACCAGTGATTTAAGGGGACAGGGGGCCTCCGGGGAGCTGTTTTTT
TRBV25-1	-	-	TRBJ1-4	CASSKQADGLFF	TGTGCCAGCAGTAAGCAGGCCGACGGACTGTTTTTT
TRBV29-1	TRBD2	once	TRBJ2-5	CSPKPGRGQETQYF	TGCAGCCCGAAACCCGGGAGGGGACAAGAGACCCAGTACTTC
TRBV5-1	TRBD1	-	TRBJ2-3	CASSTGQVTDTQYF	TGCGCCAGCAGCACCGGACAGGTCACAGATACGCAGTATTTT
TRBV18	TRBD1	-	TRBJ2-7	CASSPPGQGAYEQYF	TGTGCCAGCTCACCACCGGGACAGGGGGCTTACGAGCAGTACTTC
TRBV19	TRBD2	-	TRBJ2-5	CASSTSGSPTQYF	TGTGCCAGTAGTACTAGCGGGAGTCCGACCCAGTACTTC
TRBV4-1	-	-	TRBJ2-7	CASSQSSRQAYEQYF	TGCGCCAGCAGCCAAAGCTCGCGACAAGCCTACGAGCAGTACTTC
TRBV19	TRBD1	-	TRBJ1-1	CAIRGQGNTEAFF	TGTGCCATCCGGGGACAGGGTAACACTGAAGCTTTCTTT
TRBV28	-	once	TRBJ1-1	CASSLGGSMNTEAFF	TGTGCCAGCAGTTTGGGGGGGAGCATGAACACTGAAGCTTTCTTT
TRBV29-1	TRBD1	-	TRBJ1-1	CSVGLVTGDTEAFF	TGCAGCGTTGGGCTAGTGACAGGGGACACTGAAGCTTTCTTT
TRBV4-1	-	-	TRBJ2-7	CASSHYIGAYEQYF	TGCGCCAGCAGCCATTATATAGGGGCCTACGAGCAGTACTTC
TRBV5-1	TRBD1	-	TRBJ2-5	CASSSPGTGHQETQYF	TGCGCCAGCAGTTCCCCTGGGACAGGGCACCAAGAGACCCAGTACTTC
TRBV18	-	-	TRBJ2-5	CASSPPASETQYF	TGTGCCAGCTCACCACCGGCTTCAGAGACCCAGTACTTC
TRBV7-7	-	-	TRBJ1-3	CASSSDSSSGNTIYF	TGTGCTAGCAGCTCGGACAGCTCCTCTGGAAACACCATATATTTT
TRBV15	TRBD2	-	TRBJ2-1	CATSKAGGRYNEQFF	TGTGCCACCAGCAAAGCGGGCGGGAGGTACAATGAGCAGTTCTTC
TRBV10-3	TRBD1	-	TRBJ1-5	CASRGTGLNQPQHF	TGTGCCAGCCGCGGGACAGGCCTCAATCAGCCCCAGCATTTT
TRBV7-9	TRBD2	-	TRBJ2-3	CASSGGVLADTQYF	TGTGCCAGCAGCGGGGGGGTTCTGGCAGATACGCAGTATTTT
TRBV9	TRBD1	-	TRBJ1-3	CASSAPGQGGNTIYF	TGTGCCAGCAGCGCACCGGGACAGGGGGGAAACACCATATATTTT
TRBV28	-	-	TRBJ1-5	CASFKGGAVNQPQHF	TGTGCCAGCTTCAAGGGCGGGGCAGTTAATCAGCCCCAGCATTTT
TRBV27	TRBD1	-	TRBJ1-6	CASSFSGGGGNSPLHF	TGTGCCAGCAGTTTTTCAGGGGGCGGAGGTAATTCACCCCTCCACTTT
TRBV9	TRBD1	-	TRBJ2-1	CASSVEGTGGRDRLVGDEQFF	TGTGCCAGCAGCGTAGAGGGGACAGGGGGAAGAGATAGGCTAGTTGGGGATGAGCAGTTCTTC
TRBV28	-	-	TRBJ1-2	CASRPSGTFAGYTF	TGTGCCAGCCGCCCCTCGGGGACATTTGCCGGCTACACCTTC
TRBV4-2	-	-	TRBJ2-7	CASSKPSGVGTYEQYF	TGTGCCAGCAGCAAACCCTCCGGGGTCGGGACCTACGAGCAGTACTTC
TRBV30	-	-	TRBJ1-5	CAWSVGANQPQHF	TGTGCCTGGAGTGTAGGAGCCAATCAGCCCCAGCATTTT
TRBV11-2	-	-	TRBJ2-7	CASSLAQGSYEQYF	TGTGCCAGCAGCTTAGCCCAGGGATCCTACGAGCAGTACTTC
TRBV29-1	TRBD1	-	TRBJ1-1	CSVETGGGTEAFF	TGCAGCGTTGAGACAGGGGGAGGGACTGAAGCTTTCTTT
TRBV11-2	-	-	TRBJ2-5	CASSLGGAGSEGTQYF	TGTGCCAGCAGCTTAGGCGGGGCGGGGAGCGAAGGGACCCAGTACTTC
TRBV29-1	-	-	TRBJ1-1	CSVEPRGGAYTEAFF	TGCAGCGTGGAACCCCGTGGGGGGGCGTACACTGAAGCTTTCTTT
TRBV19	-	few	TRBJ1-3	CASSIGRDRNTIYF	TGTGCCAGTAGTATCGGCAGGGACAGAAACACCATATATTTT
TRBV5-1	TRBD2	-	TRBJ2-3	CASSLAGGLAGTTDTQYF	TGCGCCAGCAGCTTGGCCGGGGGACTAGCGGGCACCACAGATACGCAGTATTTT
TRBV7-3	TRBD2	-	TRBJ2-7	CASSLGRENTYEQYF	TGTGCCAGCAGCTTGGGGCGGGAGAACACTTACGAGCAGTACTTC